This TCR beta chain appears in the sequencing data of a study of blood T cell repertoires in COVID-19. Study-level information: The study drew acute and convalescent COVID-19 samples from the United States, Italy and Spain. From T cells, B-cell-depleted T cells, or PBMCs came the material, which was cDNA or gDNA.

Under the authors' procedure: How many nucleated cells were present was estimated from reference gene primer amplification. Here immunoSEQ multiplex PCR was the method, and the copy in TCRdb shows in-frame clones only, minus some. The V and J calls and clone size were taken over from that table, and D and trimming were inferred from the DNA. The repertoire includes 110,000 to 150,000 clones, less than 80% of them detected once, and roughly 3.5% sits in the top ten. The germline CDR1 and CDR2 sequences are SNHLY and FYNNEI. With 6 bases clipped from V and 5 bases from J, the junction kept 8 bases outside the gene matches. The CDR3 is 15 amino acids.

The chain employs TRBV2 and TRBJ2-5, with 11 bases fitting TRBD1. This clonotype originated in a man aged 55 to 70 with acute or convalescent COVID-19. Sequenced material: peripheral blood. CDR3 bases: TGTGCCAGCAGCGCGGACAGGGGGCAAGGGGAGACCCAGTACTTC. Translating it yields CASSADRGQGETQYF.